A selection of T cell receptor beta chains follows, all from one sample in a study of cytomegalovirus exposure and HLA in healthy donors. Method: immunoSEQ multiplex PCR; TCRdb's copy keeps in-frame clones and lacks some. The sample lists 130,000 or so clones, 78% seen once, with roughly 1.5% in the top ten. Sequencing used PBMCs. These receptors all stem from a woman under 30 in good health and CMV-seronegative. Both conserved end residues are part of each CDR3. D genes are given only for firm matches. Size is stated for part of the rows, as once, few or many counts, or as a class when the clone is expanded.

abundance: NA
j_gene: TRBJ1-1
v_gene: TRBV11-2
d_gene: NA
CDR3aa: CASSHQSTGTEAFF
CDR3nt: TGTGCCAGCAGCCATCAGTCGACGGGCACTGAAGCTTTCTTT

abundance: few
j_gene: TRBJ2-3
v_gene: TRBV6-4
d_gene: NA
CDR3aa: CASSAGSGSTDTQYF
CDR3nt: TGTGCCAGCAGTGCTGGAAGCGGAAGCACAGATACGCAGTATTTT

abundance: NA
j_gene: TRBJ2-7
v_gene: TRBV4-2
d_gene: TRBD1
CDR3aa: CASSQGQGNQQYF
CDR3nt: TGTGCCAGCAGCCAGGGACAGGGTAATCAGCAGTACTTC

abundance: NA
j_gene: TRBJ2-3
v_gene: TRBV9
d_gene: NA
CDR3aa: CASRGAGAYTQYF
CDR3nt: TGTGCCAGCAGGGGGGCGGGAGCGTATACGCAGTATTTT

abundance: NA
j_gene: TRBJ2-5
v_gene: TRBV7-7
d_gene: NA
CDR3aa: CASSQVRTTRGGAGETQYF
CDR3nt: TGTGCCAGCAGCCAAGTTAGAACAACCCGCGGCGGGGCCGGGGAGACCCAGTACTTC

abundance: few
j_gene: TRBJ2-7
v_gene: TRBV12-5
d_gene: TRBD1
CDR3aa: CASGRDRESSYEQYF
CDR3nt: TGTGCTAGTGGCCGGGACAGGGAGAGCTCCTACGAGCAGTACTTC

abundance: once
j_gene: TRBJ1-2
v_gene: TRBV2
d_gene: NA
CDR3aa: CASTLTGTDGYTF
CDR3nt: TGTGCCAGCACCCTGACTGGCACGGATGGCTACACCTTC

abundance: once
j_gene: TRBJ1-5
v_gene: TRBV5-1
d_gene: TRBD1
CDR3aa: CASSRTGDWDQPQHF
CDR3nt: TGCGCCAGCAGTCGGACAGGGGATTGGGATCAGCCCCAGCATTTT

abundance: NA
j_gene: TRBJ2-1
v_gene: TRBV29-1
d_gene: TRBD2
CDR3aa: CSVDRAPSGYNEQFF
CDR3nt: TGCAGCGTTGACAGGGCACCTAGCGGGTACAATGAGCAGTTCTTC

abundance: NA
j_gene: TRBJ1-4
v_gene: TRBV2
d_gene: NA
CDR3aa: CASTRNRAENEKLFF
CDR3nt: TGTGCCAGCACCAGAAACAGGGCTGAGAATGAAAAACTGTTTTTT

abundance: NA
j_gene: TRBJ2-7
v_gene: TRBV30
d_gene: TRBD1
CDR3aa: CAWTGLAGGREQYF
CDR3nt: TGTGCCTGGACCGGCCTGGCAGGGGGACGAGAGCAGTACTTC

abundance: NA
j_gene: TRBJ1-2
v_gene: TRBV14
d_gene: NA
CDR3aa: CASSQVPPGGSFANYGYTF
CDR3nt: TGTGCCAGCAGCCAAGTCCCCCCGGGGGGGAGCTTTGCTAACTATGGCTACACCTTC

abundance: NA
j_gene: TRBJ2-2
v_gene: TRBV7-9
d_gene: NA
CDR3aa: CASSLVVDQGNTGELFF
CDR3nt: TGTGCCAGCAGCTTAGTAGTGGATCAGGGGAACACCGGGGAGCTGTTTTTT

abundance: NA
j_gene: TRBJ2-7
v_gene: TRBV4-2
d_gene: NA
CDR3aa: CASSQGEEGRRTYEQYF
CDR3nt: TGTGCCAGCAGCCAAGGTGAGGAGGGCCGACGGACCTACGAGCAGTACTTC

abundance: NA
j_gene: TRBJ2-7
v_gene: TRBV29-1
d_gene: TRBD2
CDR3aa: CSVLIGLAGPLYEQYF
CDR3nt: TGCAGCGTGCTGATCGGACTAGCGGGACCCCTGTACGAGCAGTACTTC

abundance: NA
j_gene: TRBJ1-1
v_gene: TRBV25-1
d_gene: NA
CDR3aa: CASSEYSRGEAFF
CDR3nt: TGTGCCAGCAGTGAATATTCCAGGGGTGAAGCTTTCTTT

abundance: NA
j_gene: TRBJ2-7
v_gene: TRBV7-2
d_gene: TRBD2
CDR3aa: CASSSGLAYSYEQYF
CDR3nt: TGTGCCAGCAGCTCGGGACTAGCGTACTCCTACGAGCAGTACTTC

abundance: NA
j_gene: TRBJ2-7
v_gene: TRBV29-1
d_gene: NA
CDR3aa: CSVRTLSYEQYF
CDR3nt: TGCAGCGTCAGGACTTTAAGCTACGAGCAGTACTTC

abundance: few
j_gene: TRBJ2-7
v_gene: TRBV10-3
d_gene: TRBD1
CDR3aa: CAISDVRGPGEQYF
CDR3nt: TGTGCCATCAGTGACGTCAGGGGGCCGGGCGAGCAGTACTTC

abundance: NA
j_gene: TRBJ1-1
v_gene: TRBV6-5
d_gene: NA
CDR3aa: CASIEGEGTEAFF
CDR3nt: TGTGCCAGCATCGAGGGAGAGGGCACTGAAGCTTTCTTT

abundance: NA
j_gene: TRBJ1-2
v_gene: TRBV28
d_gene: TRBD1
CDR3aa: CASSFPSGGALGGYTF
CDR3nt: TGTGCCAGCAGTTTCCCCTCAGGGGGCGCGTTGGGTGGCTACACCTTC

abundance: few
j_gene: TRBJ1-4
v_gene: TRBV15
d_gene: NA
CDR3aa: CATSRDEQVFPKLFF
CDR3nt: TGTGCCACCAGCAGAGACGAACAGGTGTTTCCAAAACTGTTTTTT

abundance: few
j_gene: TRBJ2-2
v_gene: TRBV6-5
d_gene: NA
CDR3aa: CASSVTGVTGELFF
CDR3nt: TGTGCCAGCAGCGTGACGGGGGTAACCGGGGAGCTGTTTTTT

abundance: NA
j_gene: TRBJ2-5
v_gene: TRBV30
d_gene: NA
CDR3aa: CAWSEGVDETQYF
CDR3nt: TGTGCCTGGAGTGAAGGGGTCGATGAGACCCAGTACTTC

abundance: NA
j_gene: TRBJ2-5
v_gene: TRBV5-1
d_gene: TRBD1
CDR3aa: CASSPTRDSPETQYF
CDR3nt: TGCGCCAGCAGCCCGACCCGGGACAGTCCTGAGACCCAGTACTTC

abundance: NA
j_gene: TRBJ2-5
v_gene: TRBV27
d_gene: NA
CDR3aa: CASSGGPVETQYF
CDR3nt: TGTGCCAGCAGCGGGGGGCCTGTAGAGACCCAGTACTTC

abundance: NA
j_gene: TRBJ2-2
v_gene: TRBV2
d_gene: TRBD2
CDR3aa: CASGSTAGGNTGELFF
CDR3nt: TGTGCCAGCGGTTCAACAGCGGGAGGGAACACCGGGGAGCTGTTTTTT

abundance: NA
j_gene: TRBJ1-1
v_gene: TRBV11-3
d_gene: NA
CDR3aa: CASSLGRGNTEAFF
CDR3nt: TGTGCCAGCAGCTTAGGCAGGGGGAACACTGAAGCTTTCTTT

abundance: NA
j_gene: TRBJ2-3
v_gene: TRBV12-5
d_gene: NA
CDR3aa: CASGLVNSFTDTQYF
CDR3nt: TGTGCTAGTGGTTTGGTAAACAGTTTCACAGATACGCAGTATTTT

abundance: NA
j_gene: TRBJ1-1
v_gene: TRBV2
d_gene: NA
CDR3aa: CASGGTANTEAFF
CDR3nt: TGTGCCAGCGGGGGCACTGCTAACACTGAAGCTTTCTTT

abundance: NA
j_gene: TRBJ2-7
v_gene: TRBV5-4
d_gene: TRBD2
CDR3aa: CASSLDASGSYEQYF
CDR3nt: TGTGCCAGCAGCTTGGACGCTAGCGGCTCCTACGAGCAGTACTTC

abundance: NA
j_gene: TRBJ2-7
v_gene: TRBV4-1
d_gene: TRBD1
CDR3aa: CASSPGQGHSYEQYF
CDR3nt: TGCGCCAGCAGCCCCGGACAGGGTCACTCCTACGAGCAGTACTTC

abundance: NA
j_gene: TRBJ2-7
v_gene: TRBV7-6
d_gene: TRBD1
CDR3aa: CASAPGTAYYEQYF
CDR3nt: TGTGCCAGCGCACCCGGGACAGCCTACTACGAGCAGTACTTC

abundance: NA
j_gene: TRBJ2-5
v_gene: TRBV7-9
d_gene: NA
CDR3aa: CASSQGYPTQETQYF
CDR3nt: TGTGCCAGCAGCCAGGGGTACCCTACCCAAGAGACCCAGTACTTC

abundance: NA
j_gene: TRBJ2-2
v_gene: TRBV27
d_gene: TRBD1
CDR3aa: CASSTEWVMGQGPGELFF
CDR3nt: TGTGCCAGCAGTACCGAATGGGTCATGGGACAGGGGCCCGGGGAGCTGTTTTTT

abundance: once
j_gene: TRBJ2-7
v_gene: TRBV5-1
d_gene: NA
CDR3aa: CASSLEPGSTYEQYF
CDR3nt: TGCGCCAGCAGCTTGGAACCGGGGTCAACCTACGAGCAGTACTTC

abundance: NA
j_gene: TRBJ1-1
v_gene: TRBV29-1
d_gene: NA
CDR3aa: CSAVYAEAFF
CDR3nt: TGCAGCGCAGTTTACGCTGAAGCTTTCTTT

abundance: NA
j_gene: TRBJ2-1
v_gene: TRBV30
d_gene: TRBD2
CDR3aa: CAWSLPGGPFF
CDR3nt: TGTGCCTGGAGTCTGCCGGGAGGTCCGTTCTTC

abundance: NA
j_gene: TRBJ1-4
v_gene: TRBV7-9
d_gene: NA
CDR3aa: CASSYRGGTDFDEKLFF
CDR3nt: TGTGCCAGCAGTTATCGAGGAGGGACGGACTTCGATGAAAAACTGTTTTTT

abundance: NA
j_gene: TRBJ1-4
v_gene: TRBV5-6
d_gene: NA
CDR3aa: CASSSVGLSSGEKLFF
CDR3nt: TGTGCCAGCAGCTCAGTAGGCCTCTCGTCGGGTGAAAAACTGTTTTTT

abundance: NA
j_gene: TRBJ2-7
v_gene: TRBV30
d_gene: NA
CDR3aa: CAWSGRGEQYF
CDR3nt: TGTGCCTGGAGTGGGAGGGGCGAGCAGTACTTC

abundance: NA
j_gene: TRBJ2-1
v_gene: TRBV6-5
d_gene: TRBD2
CDR3aa: CASSLGLEGLNEQFF
CDR3nt: TGTGCCAGCAGTCTGGGACTAGAGGGGCTCAATGAGCAGTTCTTC

abundance: NA
j_gene: TRBJ2-5
v_gene: TRBV5-6
d_gene: TRBD1
CDR3aa: CASSWDREETQYF
CDR3nt: TGTGCCAGCAGCTGGGACAGGGAGGAGACCCAGTACTTC

abundance: NA
j_gene: TRBJ1-2
v_gene: TRBV6-4
d_gene: TRBD1
CDR3aa: CASSAGQGPYGYTF
CDR3nt: TGTGCCAGCAGTGCCGGACAGGGGCCCTATGGCTACACCTTC

abundance: NA
j_gene: TRBJ1-5
v_gene: TRBV7-2
d_gene: NA
CDR3aa: CASSTRADQPQHF
CDR3nt: TGTGCCAGCAGCACCAGGGCGGATCAGCCCCAGCATTTT

abundance: NA
j_gene: TRBJ1-1
v_gene: TRBV28
d_gene: NA
CDR3aa: CASSPYAEAFF
CDR3nt: TGTGCCAGCAGTCCCTACGCTGAAGCTTTCTTT

abundance: few
j_gene: TRBJ2-7
v_gene: TRBV5-1
d_gene: TRBD2
CDR3aa: CASSLAGTTPYEQYF
CDR3nt: TGCGCCAGCAGCTTGGCCGGGACTACACCCTACGAGCAGTACTTC

abundance: NA
j_gene: TRBJ2-2
v_gene: TRBV7-2
d_gene: TRBD2
CDR3aa: CASSLFASGRAGTGELFF
CDR3nt: TGTGCCAGCAGCTTATTCGCTAGCGGGAGGGCCGGCACCGGGGAGCTGTTTTTT

abundance: NA
j_gene: TRBJ1-2
v_gene: TRBV29-1
d_gene: NA
CDR3aa: CSVEGGSYGYTF
CDR3nt: TGCAGCGTTGAGGGGGGATCGTATGGCTACACCTTC

abundance: NA
j_gene: TRBJ2-1
v_gene: TRBV7-8
d_gene: NA
CDR3aa: CASSSGAELVYNEQFF
CDR3nt: TGTGCCAGCAGCTCAGGAGCGGAGTTAGTATACAATGAGCAGTTCTTC

abundance: NA
j_gene: TRBJ2-1
v_gene: TRBV7-6
d_gene: TRBD2
CDR3aa: CASSLASGSVSYNEQFF
CDR3nt: TGTGCCAGCAGCTTAGCTAGCGGGAGTGTTTCCTACAATGAGCAGTTCTTC

abundance: NA
j_gene: TRBJ1-1
v_gene: TRBV10-3
d_gene: NA
CDR3aa: CAATAENTEAFF
CDR3nt: TGTGCCGCCACGGCGGAGAACACTGAAGCTTTCTTT

abundance: NA
j_gene: TRBJ2-7
v_gene: TRBV5-1
d_gene: NA
CDR3aa: CASSSGLGGSYEQYF
CDR3nt: TGCGCCAGCAGCTCTGGACTAGGGGGTTCCTACGAGCAGTACTTC

abundance: NA
j_gene: TRBJ2-1
v_gene: TRBV9
d_gene: TRBD2
CDR3aa: CASSVVGGRLFF
CDR3nt: TGTGCCAGCAGCGTAGTGGGGGGGAGACTGTTCTTC

abundance: NA
j_gene: TRBJ1-1
v_gene: TRBV29-1
d_gene: NA
CDR3aa: CSIQGLGNTEAFF
CDR3nt: TGCAGCATACAGGGTCTCGGAAACACTGAAGCTTTCTTT

abundance: NA
j_gene: TRBJ2-3
v_gene: TRBV5-6
d_gene: TRBD2
CDR3aa: CASSKTSGTYTDTQYF
CDR3nt: TGTGCCAGCAGCAAAACTAGCGGGACTTACACAGATACGCAGTATTTT

abundance: NA
j_gene: TRBJ2-7
v_gene: TRBV30
d_gene: TRBD1
CDR3aa: CAWSGTRTGIEQYF
CDR3nt: TGTGCCTGGAGTGGCACTCGGACAGGGATTGAGCAGTACTTC